The next 23 T cell receptor beta chains were all read from a single sample in a study of T cell responses to AZD1222 COVID-19 vaccine. Sequenced by immunoSEQ multiplex PCR; TCRdb stores in-frame clones only, minus some. The sample has roughly 150,000 clones; 85% to 95% are singletons. The sample was peripheral blood, taken on day 0 of AZD1222 vaccination. The receptor set was obtained from an adult in good health.

The rearrangement joins TRBV6-1 to TRBJ1-4; D ambiguous. Trimming pared 4 bases from V and 0 bases from J, leaving 15 bases between. This CDR3 spans 17 amino acids. Germline lookup yields CDR1 MNHNS and CDR2 SASEGT. As DNA, the CDR3 is TGTGCCAGCAGTGCAGGCAGGTCCCTCGCAACTAATGAAAAACTGTTTTTT. Encoded protein: CASSAGRSLATNEKLFF.

J is TRBJ1-6 and V is TRBV30; D gene unclear. Germline V gene sequence: CDR1 GTSNPN, CDR2 SVGIG (reference sequence). The V end lost 0 bases, the J end lost 4 bases, and 7 bases lay between the germline ends. This CDR3 comprises 14 residues. Written as DNA, the CDR3 is TGTGCCTGGAGTGTAGAAGCGTATAATTCACCCCTCCACTTT. Translation gives CAWSVEAYNSPLHF.

This sequence joins TRBV5-1 and TRBJ2-4; 10 bases match TRBD1. The CDR3 contains 14 residues. The germline gives CDR1 SGHRS, CDR2 YFSETQ. V was pared by 3 bases and J by 9 bases, with 6 bases of the junction left unmatched. CDR3 bases: TGCGCCAGCAGCTGGGGACAGGGGAAGGCCATTCAGTACTTC. Translating it yields CASSWGQGKAIQYF.

This chain's CDR3 is CASSLAGSMNTEAFF. The CDR3 coding sequence is TGTGCCAGCAGCTTGGCCGGCAGCATGAACACTGAAGCTTTCTTT. The chain employs TRBV5-6 and TRBJ1-1; D is undetermined. Germline V CDR1 and CDR2: SGHDT, YYEEEE. This CDR3 has 15 residues. Trimming took 0 bases from V and 0 from J, leaving 9 bases between them.

The V and J genes are TRBV24-1 and TRBJ2-7, with 9 positions matching TRBD1. This CDR3 is 14 amino acids long. Germline CDR1 and CDR2: KGHDR and SFDVKD. V dropped 6 bases and J dropped 6; count of bases not matched to a gene: 8. The CDR3 sequence is CATSMGQGRSEQYF. CDR3 nucleotides: TGTGCCACCAGTATGGGACAGGGACGTAGCGAGCAGTACTTC.

The DNA of the CDR3 is TGTGCCAGCAGCCCTCCGGGACAGGGGCTATATGGCTACACCTTC. Its translation: CASSPPGQGLYGYTF. This sequence joins TRBV7-9 and TRBJ1-2, with TRBD1 matching over 10 bases. This CDR3 region has 15 residues. The trim removed 5 bases at V and 5 bases at J, leaving 8 bases unmatched. The germline gives CDR1 SEHNR, CDR2 FQNEAQ (reference sequence).

This clone occurred once. For the CDR3, the DNA is TGTGCCATCAGACACTCCTACGAGCAGTACTTC. Its translation: CAIRHSYEQYF. The rearrangement uses TRBV10-3 and TRBJ2-7, with no clear D. The CDR3 spans 11 residues. V lost 6 bases to trimming and J lost 0 bases, with 3 bases between them. CDR1 ENHRY and CDR2 SYGVKD come from the germline V gene.

The chain joins TRBV24-1 to TRBJ2-3; TRBD1 agrees at 8 bases. The germline V gene has CDR1 KGHDR and CDR2 SFDVKD. CDR3 length equals 15 residues. With 3 bases clipped from V and 4 bases from J, the junction kept 5 bases outside the gene matches. CDR3 loop: CATSDRGQGPDTQYF. The CDR3 DNA sequence: TGTGCCACCAGTGATCGAGGACAGGGCCCAGATACGCAGTATTTT.

This chain connects TRBV15 to TRBJ1-6; D perhaps matches TRBD1 (6 bases). This CDR3 region has 17 residues. V lost 1 base and J lost 5, with 15 bases in between. Looked up from germline, CDR1 is LNHNV and CDR2 is YYDKDF (reference sequence). CDR3 bases: TGTGCCACCAGCAGAGCTCGAGGACAGCCAAATAATTCACCCCTCCACTTT. It translates to CATSRARGQPNNSPLHF.

The J gene is TRBJ2-7, the V gene TRBV19; maybe TRBD2 (6 bases). Looked up from germline, CDR1 is LNHDA and CDR2 is SQIVND (reference sequence). This CDR3 spans 15 amino acids. V shed 3 bases and J shed 6 bases, with 18 bases lying between them. As DNA, the CDR3 is TGTGCCAGTAGTATCCAACCGGGAGAGGTTTCCGAGCAGTACTTC. It is translated as CASSIQPGEVSEQYF.

The rearrangement links TRBV2 to TRBJ2-1, with D possibly being TRBD1 (5 bases). The CDR3 loop spans 16 amino acids. V was cut by 5 bases and J by 6 bases, with 20 bases left in between. Per germline, CDR1 SNHLY and CDR2 FYNNEI. The CDR3 region has the DNA TGTGCCAGCAGTCGACTCCAGGGCTCGATAGGCAATGAGCAGTTCTTC. It is translated as CASSRLQGSIGNEQFF.

The rearrangement uses TRBV29-1 and TRBJ2-2; no firm D call. Germline-derived CDR1 and CDR2 are SQVTM and ANQGSEA. The V and J ends lost 3 bases and 1 base respectively, with 6 bases between them. The CDR3 runs 13 residues. CDR3: CSVESENTGELFF. The CDR3 DNA is TGCAGCGTTGAGTCCGAGAACACCGGGGAGCTGTTTTTT.

The chain links TRBV4-1 to TRBJ2-6, with D maybe TRBD2 (6 bases). Germline CDR1 is MGHRA and CDR2 is YSYEKL. Trimming shortened V by 4 bases and J by 0 bases, and 13 bases separated the two germline ends. This CDR3 is 17 amino acids long. The CDR3, as DNA: TGCGCCAGCAGCCCAGGCGGGGATCTCTCTGGGGCCAACGTCCTGACTTTC. Amino acids: CASSPGGDLSGANVLTF.

The J gene is TRBJ2-1, the V gene TRBV4-2, with D uncertain. V was cut by 3 bases and J by 1 base, with 16 bases left in between. Germline V lookup: CDR1 LGHNA, CDR2 YNFKEQ. The CDR3 sequence is 17 residues long. Here the CDR3 DNA reads TGTGCCAGCAGCCAGGTTTTCTCGGGTGTTTCCTACAATGAGCAGTTCTTC. Translation gives CASSQVFSGVSYNEQFF.

The chain employs TRBV30 and TRBJ2-1; 13 nucleotides match TRBD2. Looked up from germline, CDR1 is GTSNPN and CDR2 is SVGIG (reference sequence). The CDR3 is 20 amino acids. With 4 bases clipped from V and 7 bases from J, the junction kept 22 bases outside the gene matches. The chain's CDR3 is CAWTDPGLAGEGLNINEQFF. CDR3 nucleotides: TGTGCCTGGACCGACCCCGGACTAGCGGGAGAGGGTCTTAATATAAATGAGCAGTTCTTC.

This chain links TRBV7-3 with TRBJ2-1; TRBD2 aligns across 9 bases. Per germline, CDR1 SGHTA and CDR2 FQGTGA. This CDR3 spans 15 amino acids. The V and J ends lost 7 bases and 0 bases, in that order; junction bases with no gene match: 4. CDR3 nucleotides: TGTGCCAGCACCCTTAGCGGGAGCTCCTACAATGAGCAGTTCTTC. This sequence encodes CASTLSGSSYNEQFF.

The V and J genes are TRBV5-1 and TRBJ2-3; 8 nucleotides align to TRBD2. Per the germline V gene, CDR1 is SGHRS and CDR2 is YFSETQ. J was trimmed by 1 base and V by 4 bases; bases with no gene match: 5. CDR3 size: 15 residues. The CDR3 spells CASSRMREGTDTQYF. Here the CDR3 DNA reads TGCGCCAGCAGCCGGATGCGGGAGGGCACAGATACGCAGTATTTT.

The chain joins TRBV28 to TRBJ2-3; 16 nucleotides agree with TRBD2. This CDR3 spans 16 amino acids. CDR1 MDHEN and CDR2 SYDVKM come from the germline V gene. The V gene end was trimmed by 5 bases and the J gene end by 6 bases; junction bases not matched to a gene: 5. CDR3 protein: CASSRGLAGGPDTQYF. The CDR3 nucleotides read TGTGCCAGCAGTCGGGGACTAGCGGGAGGGCCGGATACGCAGTATTTT.

The chain joins TRBV28 to TRBJ1-2; D not resolved. Trimming left V 3 bases short and J 0 bases short, with 11 bases between. This CDR3 comprises 15 residues. From germline, CDR1 is MDHEN and CDR2 SYDVKM. The CDR3 DNA follows: TGTGCCAGCAGTTTCCCCCCGGGGACTAACTATGGCTACACCTTC. Its protein is CASSFPPGTNYGYTF.

V is TRBV7-9 and J is TRBJ1-4; a weak D match, TRBD1 (5 bases). The CDR3 runs to 15 residues. V lost 0 bases to trimming and J lost 8 bases, with 13 bases between them. Germline V lookup: CDR1 SEHNR, CDR2 FQNEAQ (reference sequence). The CDR3 nucleotides read TGTGCCAGCAGCTTAGCGCCTAGGGACGGGGAAAAACTGTTTTTT. Protein: CASSLAPRDGEKLFF.

The chain is built from TRBV4-3 and TRBJ2-7; no reliable D call. V was cut by 0 bases and J by 2 bases, with 14 bases left in between. Germline CDR1 is LGHNA and CDR2 is YSLEER. The CDR3 consists of 16 residues. Here the CDR3 reads CASSQDSGSLTYEQYF. CDR3 coding DNA: TGCGCCAGCAGCCAAGATTCCGGTTCCCTTACCTACGAGCAGTACTTC.

A few counts support this clone. The rearrangement joins TRBV4-1 to TRBJ2-1; D is unclear. CDR1 is MGHRA, CDR2 YSYEKL, per germline. Deletions cut 2 bases from V and 1 base from J, with 15 bases between. This CDR3 spans 17 amino acids. The CDR3, as DNA: TGCGCCAGCAGCCAATCTCTAGGTTATGGATCCTACAATGAGCAGTTCTTC. This encodes CASSQSLGYGSYNEQFF.

The chain uses TRBV30 and TRBJ1-3; D gene ambiguous. The CDR3 has 15 residues. Germline V CDR1 and CDR2: GTSNPN, SVGIG (reference sequence). The V end lost 4 bases, the J end lost 4 bases, and 17 bases lay between the germline ends. CDR3 amino acids: CAWNREGMNGNTIYF. CDR3 DNA sequence: TGTGCCTGGAACCGGGAAGGTATGAACGGAAACACCATATATTTT.